These T cell receptor beta chains were read from a single sample in a study of T cell clusters in autoimmune cytopenias. TCRdb re-called the multiplex PCR reads, yielding one record per CDR3 amino acid sequence without DNA. Recorded for this sample: about 9,500 distinct CDR3 sequences. Material for sequencing was peripheral blood. Every receptor here comes from a human donor with an autoimmune cytopenia or autoimmune hepatitis (not recorded which). Both conserved end residues are part of each CDR3. Clone size is not always given. Where it is, it says once, few, many or a class for expanded clones.

>TRBV20-1|TRBJ1-2|-
CSANQGGVGYTF
>TRBV6-6|TRBJ1-2|medium-sized
CASSYETRGYTF
>TRBV20-1|TRBJ2-3|-
CSATGTNTDTQYF
>TRBV14|TRBJ2-3|-
CASSQRGTSGSRADTQYF
>TRBV7-9|TRBJ2-6|-
CASSLRDRGDGANVLTF
>TRBV10-1|TRBJ1-1|-
CASKVGRNTEAFF
>TRBV18|TRBJ2-6|-
CASSPRGGYSGANVLTF
>TRBV30|TRBJ2-7|-
CASPRGGEQYF
>TRBV19|TRBJ2-2|medium-sized
CASSTVTNTGELFF
>TRBV6-2/TRBV6-3|TRBJ2-7|-
CATAGFFYEQYF
>TRBV29-1|TRBJ2-7|medium-sized
CSVASSGTSYEQYF
>TRBV7-2|TRBJ2-1|-
CASRKPSYNEQFF
>TRBV6-1|TRBJ1-1|-
CASSDTGLGEAFF
>TRBV6-5|TRBJ2-5|medium-sized
CASSSNRGPLETQYF
>TRBV7-2|TRBJ1-1|-
CASSTDRWVNEAFF
>TRBV12-3/TRBV12-4|TRBJ2-6|-
CASSPQSSGANVLTF
>TRBV6-1|TRBJ1-5|-
CASSETVSNQPQHF
>TRBV7-9|TRBJ2-2|-
CASSLGAGAAGELFF
>TRBV20-1|TRBJ2-1|-
CSARGPSYNEQFF
>TRBV20-1|TRBJ2-7|-
CSAYPEYEQYF
>TRBV27|TRBJ2-3|medium-sized
CASSSEENLSTDTQYF
>TRBV4-1|TRBJ1-2|-
CASSQDSQGFGYGYTF
>TRBV15|TRBJ1-2|-
CAAQEVGSERGYGYTF
>TRBV18|TRBJ1-1|-
CASSYGMNTEAFF
>TRBV20-1|TRBJ2-5|-
CSAGTSGGDKETQYF
>TRBV6-1|TRBJ1-1|-
CASEGVGTEAFF
>TRBV6-4|TRBJ2-2|-
CASSELAGKTGELFF
>TRBV7-9|TRBJ2-3|-
CASSLDGPGYF
>TRBV12-3/TRBV12-4|TRBJ2-6|medium-sized
CASSPSATTSTFSGANVLTF